Listed below are T cell receptor beta chains from one sample, sequenced in a study of cytomegalovirus exposure and HLA in healthy donors. Assay: immunoSEQ multiplex PCR; the TCRdb copy retains only in-frame clones and omits some. The profile covers about 130,000 clones, with over 70% appearing a single time and approximately 3.9% taken by the ten largest. Sample: PBMCs. These receptors were taken from a man between 40 and 49 years old in good health and CMV-seropositive. Each CDR3 is given with its conserved first and last residue. A D gene is named only where the DNA matches it firmly. Size is omitted from some rows. Given values are once, few, many or a class for expanded clones.

clone_size: once; j_call: TRBJ2-7; v_call: TRBV2; d_call: TRBD1; cdr3_nt: TGTGCCAGCACCGGACAGGGGGCCTACGAGCAGTACTTC; cdr3_aa: CASTGQGAYEQYF
clone_size: -; j_call: TRBJ1-2; v_call: TRBV29-1; d_call: TRBD1; cdr3_nt: TGCAGCATAAGACAGGGGGCCGGCTATGGCTACACCTTC; cdr3_aa: CSIRQGAGYGYTF
clone_size: -; j_call: TRBJ2-7; v_call: TRBV12-5; d_call: -; cdr3_nt: TGTGCTAGTGGTTTGAAAGACAGTGCCCCCTCCTACGAGCAGTACTTC; cdr3_aa: CASGLKDSAPSYEQYF
clone_size: few; j_call: TRBJ1-5; v_call: TRBV28; d_call: -; cdr3_nt: TGTGCCAGCAGTCCCCCAAATCAGCCCCAGCATTTT; cdr3_aa: CASSPPNQPQHF
clone_size: -; j_call: TRBJ2-1; v_call: TRBV29-1; d_call: -; cdr3_nt: TGCAGCGTTAAGGGGGAGAACACCTACAATGAGCAGTTCTTC; cdr3_aa: CSVKGENTYNEQFF
clone_size: -; j_call: TRBJ2-2; v_call: TRBV2; d_call: -; cdr3_nt: TGTGCCAGCAGTGAAGAGGGACTGGGGGAGCTGTTTTTT; cdr3_aa: CASSEEGLGELFF
clone_size: -; j_call: TRBJ2-3; v_call: TRBV5-1; d_call: -; cdr3_nt: TGCGCCAGCAGCTCGGCCTGGGCCGAAACAGATACGCAGTATTTT; cdr3_aa: CASSSAWAETDTQYF
clone_size: -; j_call: TRBJ2-1; v_call: TRBV2; d_call: -; cdr3_nt: TGTGCCAGCAGGAACACTAGTCGGTGGTTCTCCTACAATGAGCAGTTCTTC; cdr3_aa: CASRNTSRWFSYNEQFF
clone_size: few; j_call: TRBJ2-1; v_call: TRBV2; d_call: -; cdr3_nt: TGTGCCAGCAGCCAGGGCCAAAGCTCCTACAATGAGCAGTTCTTC; cdr3_aa: CASSQGQSSYNEQFF
clone_size: -; j_call: TRBJ1-5; v_call: TRBV4-3; d_call: -; cdr3_nt: TGCGCCAGCAGCCAAGATGCGGATAGCAATCAGCCCCAGCATTTT; cdr3_aa: CASSQDADSNQPQHF
clone_size: -; j_call: TRBJ2-4; v_call: TRBV10-2; d_call: -; cdr3_nt: TGCGCCAGCCGTTTCGGAGACGCGTCCAAAAACATTCAGTACTTC; cdr3_aa: CASRFGDASKNIQYF
clone_size: once; j_call: TRBJ2-1; v_call: TRBV7-6; d_call: TRBD2; cdr3_nt: TGTGCCAGCAGCTCACAGGTCCCGGGACTAGCGGGCCACAATGAGCAGTTCTTC; cdr3_aa: CASSSQVPGLAGHNEQFF
clone_size: -; j_call: TRBJ2-6; v_call: TRBV11-1; d_call: -; cdr3_nt: TGTGCCAGCAGCTTAGGGGCAGGGCCTGGGGCCAACGTCCTGACTTTC; cdr3_aa: CASSLGAGPGANVLTF
clone_size: -; j_call: TRBJ2-7; v_call: TRBV6-5; d_call: -; cdr3_nt: TGTGCCAGCGCCAAGACTGGGTCCTACGAGCAGTACTTC; cdr3_aa: CASAKTGSYEQYF
clone_size: once; j_call: TRBJ2-1; v_call: TRBV18; d_call: -; cdr3_nt: TGTGCCAGCTCACCGTCAGGACTAACCTACAATGAGCAGTTCTTC; cdr3_aa: CASSPSGLTYNEQFF
clone_size: -; j_call: TRBJ1-1; v_call: TRBV6-1; d_call: -; cdr3_nt: TGTGCCAGCAGTGAAGCCTCGATAGACTTCCTGAACACTGAAGCTTTCTTT; cdr3_aa: CASSEASIDFLNTEAFF
clone_size: -; j_call: TRBJ1-2; v_call: TRBV28; d_call: TRBD1; cdr3_nt: TGTGCCAGCAGTTCCGGGACAGGGAGGTTTTATGGCTACACCTTC; cdr3_aa: CASSSGTGRFYGYTF
clone_size: -; j_call: TRBJ2-1; v_call: TRBV11-2; d_call: -; cdr3_nt: TGTGCCAGCAGCTTGAGGTACAATGAGCAGTTCTTC; cdr3_aa: CASSLRYNEQFF
clone_size: -; j_call: TRBJ2-3; v_call: TRBV11-2; d_call: TRBD1; cdr3_nt: TGTGCCAGCATCGACGCCCGGACAGGGGGAACAGATACGCAGTATTTT; cdr3_aa: CASIDARTGGTDTQYF
clone_size: -; j_call: TRBJ1-2; v_call: TRBV12-5; d_call: -; cdr3_nt: TGTGCTAGTGGTTTGACCCTTAACAACCTCGCTAACTATGGCTACACCTTC; cdr3_aa: CASGLTLNNLANYGYTF
clone_size: -; j_call: TRBJ2-1; v_call: TRBV5-1; d_call: TRBD1; cdr3_nt: TGCGCCAGCAGCTTAGATTCGGGACAGGGGAGGGATGAGCAGTTCTTC; cdr3_aa: CASSLDSGQGRDEQFF
clone_size: -; j_call: TRBJ2-2; v_call: TRBV7-3; d_call: TRBD2; cdr3_nt: TGTGCCAGCAGCCCCCGTCTAGCGGGAGTGATTGGCACCGGGGAGCTGTTTTTT; cdr3_aa: CASSPRLAGVIGTGELFF
clone_size: -; j_call: TRBJ1-1; v_call: TRBV6-5; d_call: -; cdr3_nt: TGTGCCAGCAGTTGGGGAACCCCCTCCCGGGGGAGTGAAGCTTTCTTT; cdr3_aa: CASSWGTPSRGSEAFF
clone_size: -; j_call: TRBJ1-1; v_call: TRBV30; d_call: TRBD1; cdr3_nt: TGTGCCTGGAGTGCCGGACAGGTGAACACTGAAGCTTTCTTT; cdr3_aa: CAWSAGQVNTEAFF
clone_size: -; j_call: TRBJ2-3; v_call: TRBV5-4; d_call: TRBD1; cdr3_nt: TGTGCCAGCAGCCTCAGGGGGATGGCTGCTACGCAGTATTTT; cdr3_aa: CASSLRGMAATQYF
clone_size: -; j_call: TRBJ1-5; v_call: TRBV11-2; d_call: TRBD1; cdr3_nt: TGTGCCAGCAGCTTAGACAGGGGGAGCAATCAGCCCCAGCATTTT; cdr3_aa: CASSLDRGSNQPQHF
clone_size: -; j_call: TRBJ2-1; v_call: TRBV27; d_call: TRBD2; cdr3_nt: TGTGCCAGCAGTTTATCGAGACTAGCGGGAGGGGTCCACAATGAGCAGTTCTTC; cdr3_aa: CASSLSRLAGGVHNEQFF
clone_size: few; j_call: TRBJ1-2; v_call: TRBV25-1; d_call: TRBD1; cdr3_nt: TGTGCCAGCAGTGACGGACAGGGGGTCGGCTACACCTTC; cdr3_aa: CASSDGQGVGYTF
clone_size: -; j_call: TRBJ2-1; v_call: TRBV27; d_call: TRBD1; cdr3_nt: TGTGCCAGCAGTTCCCCCAGGGGGTCCTACAATGAGCAGTTCTTC; cdr3_aa: CASSSPRGSYNEQFF
clone_size: -; j_call: TRBJ2-7; v_call: TRBV28; d_call: TRBD1; cdr3_nt: TGTGCCAGCAGTTTATCGGGTGGCAGGGGGTCGTACGAGCAGTACTTC; cdr3_aa: CASSLSGGRGSYEQYF
clone_size: -; j_call: TRBJ1-2; v_call: TRBV27; d_call: TRBD1; cdr3_nt: TGTGCCAGCAAGGGACAGGGCGTCAGTGGCTACACCTTC; cdr3_aa: CASKGQGVSGYTF